The following is a TCR beta chain sequence with its context. No antigen is known for it. The source of the sample is a study of T cell responses to AZD1222 COVID-19 vaccine. In germline, CDR1 is MNHEY, CDR2 SVGAGI. The CDR3 has 15 amino acids. Trimming at V came to 2 bases and at J to 5 bases, leaving 5 bases not matched to a gene. Assay: immunoSEQ multiplex PCR; the TCRdb copy retains only in-frame clones and omits some. The sample contains 100,000 to 150,000 clones, about 90% of which appear only once. Whole-study results and caveats: The study reported that nearly half of spike-specific TCRs target unmutated variant regions. An increase in Spike-specific TCR breadth and depth was observed after two AZD1222 doses. There were mostly white British donors and more females than males, and clonal diversity was possibly underestimated. The number of AZD1222 recipients seropositive at baseline was only five to seven.

The TCR was taken from an adult in good health. This specimen was peripheral blood, taken on day 0 of AZD1222 vaccination. This rearrangement joins TRBV6-5 to TRBJ1-3; 8 bases line up with TRBD1. The chain's CDR3 is CASSYGQGGRNTIYF. CDR3 nucleotide sequence: TGTGCCAGCAGTTACGGACAGGGAGGTAGAAACACCATATATTTT.